The next 10 T cell receptor beta chains were all read from a single sample in a study of T-cell memory formation after mild COVID-19. TCRdb redid the calling of the 5' RACE reads with MiXCR, one entry per CDR3 protein. The sample has around 530,000 distinct CDR3 sequences, approximately 21% seen once. The material sequenced was PBMCs or a T cell subset sorted from them (not recorded which). Receptors were obtained from an adult woman who had mild COVID-19 (a few samples of this study predate the infection). Cell type and time point are not known.

The chain combines TRBV4-1 with TRBJ1-5, with a possible D match to TRBD1 (6 bases). Germline V gene sequence: CDR1 MGHRA, CDR2 YSYEKL. V was shortened by 3 bases and J by 4 bases, with 10 bases between the two germline ends. This CDR3 contains 14 residues. The CDR3 loop reads CASSHSRGNQPQHF. The CDR3 region has the DNA TGCGCCAGCAGCCACTCCAGGGGTAATCAGCCCCAGCATTTT.

This clonotype appeared a single time. The chain has TRBV11-2 and TRBJ1-1; 8 nucleotides line up with TRBD1. The CDR3 is 15 residues long. The J segment lost 1 base and the V segment lost 3 bases, leaving 4 bases of the junction unmatched. Germline values: CDR1 SGHAT, CDR2 FQNNGV. The CDR3: CASSFDRGRNTEAFF. In nucleotides, the CDR3 is TGTGCCAGCAGCTTCGACAGGGGACGGAACACTGAAGCTTTCTTT.

The chain carries TRBV5-1 and TRBJ2-5; 7 nucleotides align to TRBD1. Germline V lookup: CDR1 SGHRS, CDR2 YFSETQ. V shed 4 bases, J shed 4 bases, and the junction held 7 bases outside the gene matches. This CDR3 is built from 14 residues. The CDR3 region has the DNA TGCGCCAGCAGCCGCTGGGCAGGGGGAGAGACCCAGTACTTC. Residues: CASSRWAGGETQYF. Supplemented by reference TRBV5-1 and TRBJ2-5, the full variable domain reads KAGVTQTPRYLIKTRGQQVTLSCSPISGHRSVSWYQQTPGQGLQFLFEYFSETQRNKGNFPGRFSGRQFSNSRSEMNVSTLELGDSALYLCASSRWAGGETQYFGPGTRLLVL.

The rearrangement joins TRBV3-1 to TRBJ2-5, with TRBD1 as a possible D gene (6 bases). The CDR3 runs 15 residues. Trimming took 1 base from V and 5 from J, leaving 14 bases between them. Germline values: CDR1 LGHDT, CDR2 YNNKEL (reference sequence). DNA of the CDR3: TGTGCCAGCAGCCAAGGGACAGCCCGTAGGGAGACCCAGTACTTC. This codes for CASSQGTARRETQYF.

Only a few counts were recorded for this clonotype. The J gene is TRBJ2-5, the V gene TRBV18; weak D call: TRBD1 (5 bases). The germline V gene has CDR1 KGHSH and CDR2 LQKENI. Deletions cut 5 bases from V and 1 base from J, with 14 bases between. There are 15 residues in the CDR3. CDR3 DNA: TGTGCCAGCTCAACCAGGGTGACAAGCCAAGAGACCCAGTACTTC. Amino acids: CASSTRVTSQETQYF. The whole variable domain, filled in from reference TRBV18 and TRBJ2-5, reads NAGVMQNPRHLVRRRGQEARLRCSPMKGHSHVYWYRQLPEEGLKFMVYLQKENIIDESGMPKERFSAEFPKEGPSILRIQQVVRGDSAAYFCASSTRVTSQETQYFGPGTRLLVL.

This sequence joins TRBV24-1 and TRBJ2-2; D perhaps matches TRBD1 (6 bases). This CDR3 has 15 amino acids. Germline CDR1 is KGHDR and CDR2 is SFDVKD. The V gene lost 3 bases and the J gene lost 8 bases, with 15 bases spanning the gap. The CDR3 DNA is TGTGCCACCAGTGATACAGGGCGGTACCTAGGGGAGCTGTTTTTT. It encodes CATSDTGRYLGELFF.

V gene TRBV20-1 combines with J gene TRBJ2-7; D is possibly TRBD2 (6 bases). Germline CDR1 is DFQATT and CDR2 is SNEGSKA (reference sequence). With 5 bases removed from V and 5 bases from J, the gap between germline ends came to 10 bases. There are 11 residues in the CDR3. CDR3 in amino acids: CSAWEVDEQYF. DNA for the CDR3: TGCAGTGCTTGGGAGGTCGACGAGCAGTACTTC.

The chain joins TRBV10-3 to TRBJ1-2, with TRBD1 as a possible D gene (5 bases). The CDR3 has 12 amino acids. V lost 10 bases to trimming and J lost 2 bases, with 11 bases between them. CDR1 is ENHRY, CDR2 SYGVKD, per germline. In nucleotides, the CDR3 is TGTGCCACCGGCAGGGAAAACTATGGCTACACCTTC. Translation: CATGRENYGYTF.

This clonotype turned up a few times. The rearrangement joins TRBV19 to TRBJ2-5; 12 bases line up with TRBD2. The J segment lost 2 bases and the V segment lost 6 bases, leaving 7 bases of the junction unmatched. CDR3 length: 16 amino acids. From germline, CDR1 is LNHDA and CDR2 SQIVND (reference sequence). Here the CDR3 DNA reads TGTGCCAGTAGCCTCGGACTAGCGGGGCTACAAGAGACCCAGTACTTC. Translating gives CASSLGLAGLQETQYF.

This chain connects TRBV29-1 to TRBJ2-5, with D perhaps TRBD2 (5 bases). V lost 3 bases and J 2 bases, leaving 10 bases between the germline ends. Germline assignment: CDR1 SQVTM and CDR2 ANQGSEA. This CDR3 has 13 residues. Here the CDR3 DNA reads TGCAGCGTTGATAGAGGGATTCAAGAGACCCAGTACTTC. Translating gives CSVDRGIQETQYF.